This paragraph covers one T cell receptor beta chain sequence. At one boundary the junction diverges from the germline segment, which might be a read error. The CDR3 is 15 residues long. Germline CDR1 is LNHNV and CDR2 is YYDKDF (reference sequence). This specimen comes from a study of blood T cell repertoires in COVID-19. Study-level background: COVID-19 samples collected from the United States, Italy and Spain covered acute and convalescent phases. The analysed material was cDNA or gDNA that came from T cells, B-cell-depleted T cells, or PBMCs.

Authors' data handling: The assay estimated nucleated cells by amplifying reference gene primers. Sequencing used immunoSEQ multiplex PCR; TCRdb keeps in-frame clones, though not all of them. The V and J calls and clone size come from that table; D and trimming were worked out from the DNA. Of 100,000 or so clones listed, around four fifths are singletons. The sequence came from a man between 65 and 80 years old with active or convalescent COVID-19. The specimen was peripheral blood. J is TRBJ1-2 and V is TRBV15, with TRBD1 as a possible D gene (5 bases). Here the CDR3 DNA reads TGTGCCACCAGCAGAGATTACGGGGGTAGGGGTGGCCACACCTTC. This translates into CATSRDYGGRGGHTF.